This T cell receptor beta chain appears in the sequencing data of a study of CD8+ T cells in alopecia areata. RNA extraction was followed by reverse transcription into cDNA, which acted as the sequencing template. TCRdb's copy holds only in-frame clones and misses some; the assay was immunoSEQ multiplex PCR. The table lists about 110,000 clones, 65% to 85% of them singletons. Sample treatment: oral pan-JAK inhibitor, 5-10 mg twice daily. Punch biopsies of lesional scalp, plus peripheral blood, were taken from alopecia areata patients. Overall study results and limits: Sequenced scalp T cells also include alphabeta T cells resident in normal skin. Many expanded lesional clones persisted in scalp and blood during tofacitinib.

On this clone itself: Its antigen remains unidentified.

After removal of 5 bases from V and 4 bases from J, the junction contained 8 bases not matched to a gene. From germline, CDR1 is SEHNR and CDR2 FQNEAQ (reference sequence). This CDR3 has 16 amino acids. The receptor was derived from a human donor with alopecia areata. This material consisted of CD8+ T cells sorted from blood, taken at week 24, from a patient treated with tofacitinib. The gene calls are TRBV7-9 and TRBJ2-2; TRBD1 agrees at 9 bases. In DNA form, the CDR3 reads TGTGCCAGCAGCGGCGCCACAGGGGGCCTCACCGGGGAGCTGTTTTTT. It codes for CASSGATGGLTGELFF.